The clone carrying this T cell receptor (beta chain) has a count of ten or more. Its specificity is not known. This library used roughly 0.4 ug RNA and molecular barcoded adaptors spanning alpha/delta and beta/gamma chains. TCRdb re-analysed the reads in MiXCR, keeping a single row per CDR3 protein. This table holds tens of thousands of distinct CDR3 sequences, approximately 14% found once. This entry is derived from a study of read filtering for tumor transcriptome and immune sequencing. About the study: Mean patient age was around 66 years, range roughly 45 to 85; 17 male, more than 11 female. IR-seq gave about 3.5 to 11 million TCR reads per sample; RNA-seq gave roughly 80 to 1,400. Broader study findings: Even smaller IR-seq throughput identified most shared clonotypes.

CDR3 length: 14 residues. J lost 11 bases, V lost 6 bases, and 18 bases had no gene match. Germline V gene data show CDR1 as SQVTM and CDR2 as ANQGSEA. The rearrangement links TRBV29-1 to TRBJ1-1; TRBD1 matches 7 bases. This clonotype was obtained from a donor older than 35 with multiple myeloma. The sample taken for sequencing was a population of CD138-negative cells sorted from bone marrow. CDR3: CSVAAPDRVLGAFF. In DNA, the CDR3 is TGCAGCGTAGCAGCCCCCGACAGGGTCCTGGGGGCTTTCTTT.